Shown below are 25 T cell receptor beta chains from a single sample sequenced in a study of CD8 T cells in ankylosing spondylitis. MiXCR, applied by TCRdb to the 5' RACE reads, yields one record per CDR3 protein. The sample holds about 150,000 distinct CDR3 sequences, roughly 30% seen once. Sequenced material: synovial fluid, either unsorted or a sorted T cell fraction (not recorded which). These receptors came from a male donor with ankylosing spondylitis.

At least ten counts were recorded for this clonotype. Written as DNA, the CDR3 is TGTGCCAGCAGTTCTGTCGGACAGGGGTCCTACGAGCAGTACTTC. Its translation is CASSSVGQGSYEQYF. The chain recombines TRBV6-5 with TRBJ2-7; TRBD1 aligns across 9 bases. With V trimmed by 4 bases and J by 1 base, 5 bases remained unmatched. Germline V gene data show CDR1 as MNHEY and CDR2 as SVGAGI. The CDR3 runs to 15 residues.

This clonotype was recorded a few times. CDR3 DNA sequence: TGTGCCAGCAGCCAAGGCTGGCTAGCGTTTGATCGATTGGGGAACATTCAGTACTTC. It specifies CASSQGWLAFDRLGNIQYF. V gene TRBV3-1 combines with J gene TRBJ2-4, with D maybe TRBD2 (6 bases). Germline V lookup: CDR1 LGHDT, CDR2 YNNKEL (reference sequence). V gave up 1 base and J gave up 7 bases, with 26 bases separating them. This CDR3 comprises 19 residues.

This clonotype was seen many times. The rearrangement joins TRBV12-3 or TRBV12-4 to TRBJ2-1; TRBD2 aligns across 9 bases. Unmatched junction bases numbered 0, after V lost 3 bases and J lost 0 bases. CDR3 size: 15 residues. CDR3 bases: TGTGCCAGCAGTTTTAGCGGGAGCTCCTACAATGAGCAGTTCTTC. Protein sequence: CASSFSGSSYNEQFF.

The genes are TRBV28 and TRBJ2-7; a weak D match, TRBD2 (5 bases). Trimming stripped 8 bases from V and 4 bases from J, with 15 bases between. Germline assignment: CDR1 MDHEN and CDR2 SYDVKM. The CDR3 contains 13 residues. CDR3 in DNA: TGTGCCAGCGGGAGCGAGGTCCCGTACGAGCAGTACTTC. Its translation: CASGSEVPYEQYF.

This clonotype has a handful of counts. This chain joins TRBV11-2 and TRBJ1-1, with TRBD1 identical over 9 bases. CDR1 and CDR2 from the germline V gene are SGHAT and FQNNGV. The V gene end was trimmed by 4 bases and the J gene end by 11 bases; junction bases not matched to a gene: 11. The CDR3 is 14 amino acids. The CDR3 spells CASSYNRRTGEAFF. The CDR3, as DNA: TGTGCCAGCAGCTACAACCGCCGGACAGGGGAGGCTTTCTTT.

This clonotype was picked up a small number of times. The chain carries TRBV20-1 and TRBJ2-7; possibly TRBD1 for D (6 bases). This CDR3 spans 16 amino acids. Per germline, CDR1 DFQATT and CDR2 SNEGSKA (reference sequence). Trimming cost V 1 base and J 1 base, with 17 bases left between them. Here the CDR3 reads CSARAHTGPPSYEQYF. CDR3 nucleotides: TGCAGTGCTAGAGCCCATACAGGGCCCCCTTCCTACGAGCAGTACTTC.

The rearrangement joins TRBV29-1 to TRBJ1-1; D unresolved. V was pared by 6 bases and J by 3 bases, with 2 bases between. Germline V gene lookup returns CDR1 SQVTM and CDR2 ANQGSEA. This CDR3 contains 9 residues. The CDR3 loop reads CSVDTEAFF. CDR3 coding DNA: TGCAGCGTGGACACTGAAGCTTTCTTT.

The chain has TRBV15 and TRBJ1-2, with D possibly being TRBD1 (5 bases). The CDR3 length is 16 residues. Germline V CDR1 and CDR2: LNHNV, YYDKDF (reference sequence). With 0 bases removed from V and 6 bases from J, the gap between germline ends came to 17 bases. The CDR3 DNA reads TGTGCCACCAGCAGAGATCCGGGCAGGGCCAAGGATGGCTACACCTTC. Protein sequence: CATSRDPGRAKDGYTF.

The V and J genes are TRBV12-3 or TRBV12-4 and TRBJ1-3; 7 bases map to TRBD1. V was pared by 7 bases and J by 3 bases, with 6 bases of the junction left unmatched. The CDR3 totals 14 residues. DNA of the CDR3: TGTGCCAGCACTACCCCAGGGGGTGGAAACACCATATATTTT. Amino acid sequence: CASTTPGGGNTIYF.

The chain has TRBV9 and TRBJ1-4; TRBD1 aligns across 8 bases. Germline CDR1 and CDR2: SGDLS and YYNGEE. The length of the CDR3 is 15 residues. Unmatched junction bases numbered 0, after V lost 0 bases and J lost 2 bases. In DNA, the CDR3 is TGTGCCAGCAGCGTAGGACAGGGGACTAATGAAAAACTGTTTTTT. It encodes CASSVGQGTNEKLFF.

The chain links TRBV11-2 to TRBJ1-2; D unclear. The CDR3 has 16 amino acids. In germline, CDR1 is SGHAT, CDR2 FQNNGV. V shed 0 bases and J shed 5 bases, with 16 bases lying between them. The CDR3 sequence is CASSLDSGGITYGYTF. CDR3 DNA: TGTGCCAGCAGCTTAGATTCAGGCGGCATTACTTATGGCTACACCTTC.

V is TRBV19 and J is TRBJ2-7, with D perhaps matching TRBD1 (5 bases). Germline V lookup: CDR1 LNHDA, CDR2 SQIVND (reference sequence). The V end lost 3 bases, the J end lost 2 bases, and 11 bases lay between the germline ends. CDR3 size: 14 residues. This chain's CDR3 is CASSMSGLAYEQYF. DNA of the CDR3: TGTGCCAGTAGTATGTCAGGGCTAGCCTACGAGCAGTACTTC.

This clonotype was counted at least ten times. This sequence joins TRBV20-1 and TRBJ1-1; TRBD1 is a possible D gene (6 bases). Germline CDR1 DFQATT, CDR2 SNEGSKA (reference sequence). This CDR3 comprises 12 residues. Trimming removed 6 bases from V and 6 bases from J, with 14 bases in between. The CDR3 DNA reads TGCAGTGCCGGAGGGGGGCCGGCTGAAGCTTTCTTT. As protein: CSAGGGPAEAFF.

This clonotype appeared many times. The chain combines TRBV4-2 with TRBJ2-7; D remains unclear. Germline V gene data show CDR1 as LGHNA and CDR2 as YNFKEQ. The length of the CDR3 is 14 residues. V gave up 2 bases and J gave up 0 bases, with 8 bases separating them. Written as DNA, the CDR3 is TGTGCCAGCAGCCAACCCTCAGCCTCCTACGAGCAGTACTTC. Its translation is CASSQPSASYEQYF.

This clonotype showed up just a few times. The CDR3 loop is CASSFQDREESPLHF. The CDR3 nucleotides read TGTGCCAGCAGTTTTCAGGACAGGGAGGAGTCACCCCTCCACTTT. The chain links TRBV28 to TRBJ1-6, with 8 bases aligning to TRBD1. Per germline, CDR1 MDHEN and CDR2 SYDVKM. This CDR3 is 15 amino acids long. The V gene end was trimmed by 3 bases and the J gene end by 10 bases; junction bases not matched to a gene: 8.

This clonotype was found once. The chain joins TRBV20-1 to TRBJ1-2; a weak D match, TRBD1 (5 bases). This CDR3 comprises 15 residues. Trimming cost V 0 bases and J 7 bases, with 18 bases left between them. The V gene's germline CDR1 is DFQATT and CDR2 SNEGSKA (reference sequence). CDR3: CSARDHRGDFTGYTF. The CDR3 bases are TGCAGTGCTAGAGATCACCGGGGGGATTTTACTGGCTACACCTTC.

J is TRBJ2-3 and V is TRBV6-5; 10 bases align to TRBD2. The V and J ends lost 2 bases and 1 base, in that order; junction bases with no gene match: 3. This CDR3 spans 16 amino acids. Germline V gene lookup returns CDR1 MNHEY and CDR2 SVGAGI. The chain's CDR3 is CASSYPGTSGTDTQYF. The CDR3 DNA sequence: TGTGCCAGCAGTTACCCCGGGACTAGCGGCACAGATACGCAGTATTTT.

There are a few counts of this clonotype. V and J are TRBV6-2 or TRBV6-3 and TRBJ2-7; no clear D. Germline V gives CDR1 MNHEY, CDR2 SVGEGT. This CDR3 is 13 amino acids long. The V end lost 2 bases, the J end lost 0 bases, and 5 bases lay between the germline ends. CDR3 DNA: TGTGCCAGCAGTTACCTTAGCTCCTACGAGCAGTACTTC. Translating gives CASSYLSSYEQYF.

This clonotype was counted at least ten times. The chain employs TRBV3-1 and TRBJ2-4; 9 bases fit TRBD2. The CDR3 is 15 residues long. The ends lost 4 bases at V and 5 bases at J; junction bases unmatched: 6. CDR1 and CDR2 from the germline V gene are LGHDT and YNNKEL (reference sequence). Written as DNA, the CDR3 is TGTGCCAGCAGCCGAGCGGGGGGCCCAGAAAACATTCAGTACTTC. Translated, it gives CASSRAGGPENIQYF. The full variable domain, in which reference TRBV3-1 and TRBJ2-4 provide the parts outside the CDR3, is DTAVSQTPKYLVTQMGNDKSIKCEQNLGHDTMYWYKQDSKKFLKIMFSYNNKELIINETVPNRFSPKSPDKAHLNLHINSLELGDSAVYFCASSRAGGPENIQYFGAGTRLSVL.

V and J are TRBV20-1 and TRBJ2-4; no clear D. This CDR3 region has 15 residues. Trimming removed 2 bases at V and 9 bases at J, with 20 bases between. Germline CDR1 is DFQATT and CDR2 is SNEGSKA (reference sequence). CDR3 in amino acids: CSARSATTDSGIQYF. As DNA, the CDR3 is TGCAGTGCTAGATCGGCTACCACCGACTCAGGCATTCAGTACTTC.

This clonotype was seen more than once but under ten times. The V call is TRBV19, the J call TRBJ1-4; D might be TRBD1 (6 bases). Germline assignment: CDR1 LNHDA and CDR2 SQIVND (reference sequence). This CDR3 spans 12 amino acids. The germline V and J ends were trimmed by 8 bases and 4 bases, with 8 bases remaining between them. CDR3 loop: CASEDSNEKLFF. The CDR3 DNA is TGTGCCAGTGAGGACAGTAATGAAAAACTGTTTTTT. Drawing the rest from reference TRBV19 and TRBJ1-4, the complete variable domain is DGGITQSPKYLFRKEGQNVTLSCEQNLNHDAMYWYRQDPGQGLRLIYYSQIVNDFQKGDIAEGYSVSREKKESFPLTVTSAQKNPTAFYLCASEDSNEKLFFGSGTQLSVL.

The V gene is TRBV12-3 or TRBV12-4, the J gene TRBJ1-6; TRBD1 matches at 9 bases. The V and J ends lost 5 bases and 10 bases, in that order; junction bases with no gene match: 12. This CDR3 is built from 16 residues. The CDR3 sequence: CASSRLGTGLWSPLHF. The CDR3 region has the DNA TGTGCCAGCAGTCGGCTAGGGACAGGGCTTTGGTCACCCCTCCACTTT.

This rearrangement joins TRBV5-1 to TRBJ2-2; D unclear. V was clipped by 1 base and J by 2 bases, with 9 bases between them. Germline-derived CDR1 and CDR2 are SGHRS and YFSETQ. The CDR3 is 15 residues long. The CDR3 nucleotides are TGCGCCAGCAGCTTGCTGGTAGATAACACCGGGGAGCTGTTTTTT. This codes for CASSLLVDNTGELFF. The full variable domain, its missing parts supplied by reference TRBV5-1 and TRBJ2-2, is KAGVTQTPRYLIKTRGQQVTLSCSPISGHRSVSWYQQTPGQGLQFLFEYFSETQRNKGNFPGRFSGRQFSNSRSEMNVSTLELGDSALYLCASSLLVDNTGELFFGEGSRLTVL.

This clonotype has at least ten counts. This chain joins TRBV11-1 and TRBJ2-5; D is uncertain. This CDR3 is built from 15 residues. Germline CDR1 reads SGHAT; CDR2 reads FQDESV (reference sequence). With 4 bases removed from V and 1 base from J, the gap between germline ends came to 13 bases. This CDR3 reads CASSSRTVGQETQYF. DNA for the CDR3: TGTGCCAGCAGCTCACGTACAGTGGGCCAAGAGACCCAGTACTTC.

The genes are TRBV11-2 and TRBJ2-7, with a possible D match to TRBD1 (6 bases). This CDR3 has 14 residues. Deletions cut 5 bases from V and 3 bases from J, with 14 bases between. CDR1 is SGHAT and CDR2 is FQNNGV in the germline V gene. CDR3 loop: CASSGTPRNYEQYF. DNA for the CDR3: TGTGCCAGCAGCGGGACACCACGAAACTACGAGCAGTACTTC.